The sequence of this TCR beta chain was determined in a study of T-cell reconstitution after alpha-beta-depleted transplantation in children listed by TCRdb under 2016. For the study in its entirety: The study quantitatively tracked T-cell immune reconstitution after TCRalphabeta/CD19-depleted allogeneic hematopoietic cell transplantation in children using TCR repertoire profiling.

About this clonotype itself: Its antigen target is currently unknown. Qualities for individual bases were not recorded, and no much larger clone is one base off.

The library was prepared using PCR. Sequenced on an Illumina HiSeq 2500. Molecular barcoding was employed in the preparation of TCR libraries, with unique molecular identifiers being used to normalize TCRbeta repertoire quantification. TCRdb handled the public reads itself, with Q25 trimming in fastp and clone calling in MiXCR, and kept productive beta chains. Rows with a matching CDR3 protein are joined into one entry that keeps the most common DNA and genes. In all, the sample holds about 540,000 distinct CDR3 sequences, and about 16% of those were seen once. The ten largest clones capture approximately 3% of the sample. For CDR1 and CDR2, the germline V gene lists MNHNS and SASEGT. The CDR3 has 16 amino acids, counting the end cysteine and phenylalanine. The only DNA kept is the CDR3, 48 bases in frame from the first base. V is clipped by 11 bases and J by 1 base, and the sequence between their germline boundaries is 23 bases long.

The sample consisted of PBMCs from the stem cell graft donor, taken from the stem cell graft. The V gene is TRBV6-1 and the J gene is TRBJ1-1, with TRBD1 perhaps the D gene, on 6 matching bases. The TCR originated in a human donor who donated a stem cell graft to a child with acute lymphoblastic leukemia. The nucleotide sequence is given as TGTGCCGGAAGATCCGGGACACTCGATTGGAACACTGAAGCTTTCTTT. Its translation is CAGRSGTLDWNTEAFF.